The T cell receptor beta chain described here comes from a study of T-cell reconstitution after alpha-beta-depleted transplantation in children. Trimming left V 7 bases short and J 3 bases short, with 17 bases between. This CDR3 region has 15 residues. CDR1 MDHEN and CDR2 SYDVKM come from the germline V gene. TCRbeta library construction was performed incorporating unique molecular identifiers. From the PCR reads, TCRdb called clonotypes with MiXCR, one entry per CDR3 protein. The profile shows around 500,000 distinct CDR3 sequences, about an eighth of them singletons. This clonotype was observed a few times.

This sequence originates from a human donor who donated a stem cell graft to a child with combined immunodeficiency. The rearrangement joins TRBV28 to TRBJ2-3; possibly TRBD1 or TRBD2 for D (5 bases each). The starting material was PBMCs from the stem cell graft donor, obtained from the stem cell graft. The CDR3 protein is CASTGTVTGTDTQYF. In nucleotides, the CDR3 is TGTGCCAGCACCGGGACCGTTACTGGGACAGATACGCAGTATTTT.